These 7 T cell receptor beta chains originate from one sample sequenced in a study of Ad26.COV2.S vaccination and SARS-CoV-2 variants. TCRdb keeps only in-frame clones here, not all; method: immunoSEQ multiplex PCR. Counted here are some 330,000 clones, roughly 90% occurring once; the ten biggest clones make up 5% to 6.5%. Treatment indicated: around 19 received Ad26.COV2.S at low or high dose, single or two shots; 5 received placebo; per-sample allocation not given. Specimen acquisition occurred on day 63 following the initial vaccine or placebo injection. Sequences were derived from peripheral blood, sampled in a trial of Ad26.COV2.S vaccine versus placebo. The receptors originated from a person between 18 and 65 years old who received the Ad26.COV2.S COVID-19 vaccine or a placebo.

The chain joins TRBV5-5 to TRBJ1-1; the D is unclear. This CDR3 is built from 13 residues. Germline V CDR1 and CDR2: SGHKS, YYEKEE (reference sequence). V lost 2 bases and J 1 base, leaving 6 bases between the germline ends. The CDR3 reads CASSFTRNTEAFF. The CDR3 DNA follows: TGTGCCAGCAGCTTCACACGGAACACTGAAGCTTTCTTT.

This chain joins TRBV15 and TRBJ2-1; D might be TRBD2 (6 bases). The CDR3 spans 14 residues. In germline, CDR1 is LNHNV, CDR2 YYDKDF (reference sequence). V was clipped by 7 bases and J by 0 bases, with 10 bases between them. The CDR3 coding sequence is TGTGCCACCACCGCGGGGAACTCCTACAATGAGCAGTTCTTC. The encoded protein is CATTAGNSYNEQFF.

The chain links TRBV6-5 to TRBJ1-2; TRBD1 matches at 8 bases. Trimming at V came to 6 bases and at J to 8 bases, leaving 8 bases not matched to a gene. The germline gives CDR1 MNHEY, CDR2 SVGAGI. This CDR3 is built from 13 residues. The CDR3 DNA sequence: TGTGCCAGCAGGGGGACAGGCCAATGGGGCTACACCTTC. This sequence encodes CASRGTGQWGYTF.

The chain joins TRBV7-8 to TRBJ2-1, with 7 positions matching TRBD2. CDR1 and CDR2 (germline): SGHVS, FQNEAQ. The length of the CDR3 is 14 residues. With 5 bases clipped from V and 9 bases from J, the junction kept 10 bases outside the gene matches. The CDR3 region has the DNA TGTGCCAGCAGCACCGGCGGGAGCCTCATTGAGCAGTTCTTC. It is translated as CASSTGGSLIEQFF.

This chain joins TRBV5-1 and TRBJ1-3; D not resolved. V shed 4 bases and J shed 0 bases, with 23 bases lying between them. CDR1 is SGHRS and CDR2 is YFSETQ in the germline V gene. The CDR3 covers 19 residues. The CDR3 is CASSTTRPFGGSSGNTIYF. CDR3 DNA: TGCGCCAGCAGCACAACTCGCCCTTTCGGAGGCTCCTCTGGAAACACCATATATTTT.

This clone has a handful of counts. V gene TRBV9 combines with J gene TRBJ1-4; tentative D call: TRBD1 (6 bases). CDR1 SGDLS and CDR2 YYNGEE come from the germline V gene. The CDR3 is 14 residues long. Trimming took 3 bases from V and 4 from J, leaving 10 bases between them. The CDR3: CASSDRAYNEKLFF. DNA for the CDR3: TGTGCCAGCAGCGACAGGGCCTATAATGAAAAACTGTTTTTT.

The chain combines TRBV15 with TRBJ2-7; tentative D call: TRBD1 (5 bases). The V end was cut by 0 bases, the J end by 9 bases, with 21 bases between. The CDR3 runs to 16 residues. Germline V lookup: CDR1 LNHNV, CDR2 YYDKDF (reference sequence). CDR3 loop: CATSRDRASGSTAQYV. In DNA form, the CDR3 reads TGTGCCACCAGCAGAGATCGGGCATCAGGGTCTACGGCGCAGTACGTC.